These T cell receptor beta chains were read from a single sample in a study of CD8+CD57+ T cells in acquired aplastic anemia. TCRdb re-called the reads with MiXCR, one entry per CDR3 protein. The sample contains 150,000 to 200,000 distinct CDR3 sequences, around half of which appear only once. The sample was sorted CD4+, CD8+, or CD8+CD57+ T cells (not recorded which) from PBMCs. Receptors were obtained from a human donor with aplastic anemia. CDR3s include the opening cysteine and the closing phenylalanine or tryptophan. The D gene is left open where the match is weak. Clone size appears in some rows only: once, few, many, or a class for an expanded clone.

TRBV12-5,-,few,TRBJ1-4,CASGPIGRTHEKLFF,TGTGCTAGTGGGCCGATCGGGAGAACGCATGAAAAACTGTTTTTT
TRBV25-1,-,-,TRBJ2-7,CASSGRHSGDEQYF,TGTGCCAGCAGTGGCCGACACTCGGGCGACGAGCAGTACTTC
TRBV6-1,-,few,TRBJ1-1,CASSDLRTANTEAFF,TGTGCCAGCAGTGATTTGAGGACAGCCAACACTGAAGCTTTCTTT
TRBV20-1,TRBD2,-,TRBJ2-7,CSATAGPYEQYF,TGCAGTGCAACAGCGGGACCCTACGAGCAGTACTTC
TRBV15,TRBD1,few,TRBJ2-2,CATSWGQGKAGELFF,TGTGCCACCAGCTGGGGACAGGGTAAAGCCGGGGAGCTGTTTTTT
TRBV13,-,-,TRBJ1-1,CASSSRGGGTLTGTEAFF,TGTGCCAGCAGCTCCCGGGGTGGGGGGACTCTCACCGGGACTGAAGCTTTCTTT
TRBV15,-,-,TRBJ1-1,CATSRAHARVGTEAFF,TGTGCCACCAGCAGAGCCCATGCCAGGGTCGGTACTGAAGCTTTCTTT
TRBV6-1,-,many,TRBJ1-1,CASSGTTYTEAFF,TGTGCCAGCAGCGGGACAACCTACACTGAAGCTTTCTTT
TRBV6-1,-,-,TRBJ1-1,CASIRDYNGAFF,TGTGCCAGCATACGAGACTACAACGGAGCTTTCTTT
TRBV20-1,-,many,TRBJ2-7,CSARVWTDSYEQYF,TGCAGTGCTAGAGTTTGGACAGACTCCTACGAGCAGTACTTC
TRBV10-3,-,-,TRBJ2-1,CAIRRTFSSYNEQFF,TGTGCCATCAGACGGACATTTTCCTCCTACAATGAGCAGTTCTTC
TRBV19,-,-,TRBJ1-1,CASTAWALNTEAFF,TGTGCCAGTACGGCCTGGGCCCTGAACACTGAAGCTTTCTTT
TRBV25-1,-,few,TRBJ2-3,CASEEVGVKTDTQYF,TGTGCCAGCGAGGAGGTGGGAGTAAAAACAGATACGCAGTATTTT
TRBV11-2,-,-,TRBJ1-2,CASSPGTGPFYGYTF,TGTGCCAGCAGCCCAGGGACCGGACCCTTCTATGGCTACACCTTC
TRBV11-3,-,few,TRBJ1-1,CASRSWGAGRTEAFF,TGTGCCAGCAGATCCTGGGGGGCCGGGAGGACTGAAGCTTTCTTT
TRBV19,-,-,TRBJ1-1,CASSYTGRDTEAFF,TGTGCCAGTAGTTACACAGGGCGGGACACTGAAGCTTTCTTT
TRBV15,-,many,TRBJ1-4,CATTKRQTTTNEKLFF,TGTGCCACCACTAAGAGACAGACAACAACTAATGAAAAACTGTTTTTT
TRBV19,-,-,TRBJ2-7,CASSPQAYYEQYF,TGTGCCAGTAGTCCCCAGGCTTACTACGAGCAGTACTTC
TRBV15,-,once,TRBJ1-4,CATSRVGQPNEKLFF,TGTGCCACCAGCAGAGTTGGGCAGCCGAATGAAAAACTGTTTTTT
TRBV19,TRBD1,-,TRBJ2-7,CASRGQDTYEQYF,TGTGCCAGCCGGGGACAGGACACCTACGAGCAGTACTTC
TRBV7-6,TRBD1,-,TRBJ2-7,CASSSRQGKTYEQYF,TGTGCCAGCAGCTCCCGACAGGGGAAGACCTACGAGCAGTACTTC
TRBV7-9,TRBD2,few,TRBJ2-2,CASTSGGTGELFF,TGTGCCAGCACATCGGGAGGTACCGGGGAGCTGTTTTTT
TRBV24-1,TRBD1,-,TRBJ1-4,CATSQGQGAYQGEKLFF,TGTGCCACCAGCCAGGGACAGGGGGCCTATCAGGGTGAAAAACTGTTTTTT
TRBV7-2,TRBD1,-,TRBJ2-7,CASSQRQGYEQYF,TGCGCCAGCAGCCAACGACAGGGCTACGAGCAGTACTTC
TRBV10-3,-,-,TRBJ1-2,CAISQPNYGYTF,TGTGCCATCAGCCAGCCCAACTATGGCTACACCTTC
TRBV7-8,-,-,TRBJ2-4,CASSQPGRDKNIQYF,TGTGCCAGCAGCCAACCGGGACGCGACAAAAACATTCAGTACTTC
TRBV19,-,many,TRBJ1-1,CASSNAGFDLTEAFF,TGTGCCAGTAGTAACGCAGGGTTTGATTTAACTGAAGCTTTCTTT
TRBV29-1,TRBD1,many,TRBJ2-7,CSVGTGISYEQYF,TGCAGCGTCGGGACAGGGATCTCCTACGAGCAGTACTTC
TRBV10-2,TRBD1,-,TRBJ2-3,CASSGGQDTDAQYF,TGCGCCAGCAGTGGTGGACAGGACACAGATGCGCAGTATTTT
TRBV20-1,-,once,TRBJ2-3,CSASPRGGGTDTQYF,TGCAGTGCTTCCCCCCGGGGAGGCGGGACAGATACGCAGTATTTT
TRBV6-1,TRBD1,many,TRBJ1-2,CASSLWDSTNYGYTF,TGTGCCAGCAGCCTTTGGGACAGCACTAACTATGGCTACACCTTC
TRBV27,TRBD1,-,TRBJ2-1,CASSLYGTGSYNEQFF,TGTGCCAGCAGTTTATATGGGACAGGCTCCTACAATGAGCAGTTCTTC
TRBV24-1,TRBD2,-,TRBJ2-7,CATSDPLILADFSYEQYF,TGTGCCACCAGTGATCCCCTGATACTAGCGGATTTCTCCTACGAGCAGTACTTC
TRBV19,-,few,TRBJ2-1,CASSKGGEVNEQFF,TGTGCCAGTAGTAAAGGAGGCGAAGTGAATGAGCAGTTCTTC
TRBV29-1,-,-,TRBJ2-1,CSVEGNKWNEQFF,TGCAGCGTTGAGGGGAATAAGTGGAATGAGCAGTTCTTC
TRBV2,-,few,TRBJ2-1,CASRGAREEVNEQFF,TGTGCCAGCAGGGGGGCCAGGGAGGAGGTGAATGAGCAGTTCTTC
TRBV19,-,-,TRBJ1-5,CASSIRTNSNQPQHF,TGTGCCAGTAGTATTAGGACCAATAGCAATCAGCCCCAGCATTTT
TRBV7-3,-,once,TRBJ2-2,CASTHPRELFF,TGTGCCAGCACCCATCCGCGGGAGCTGTTTTTT
TRBV4-2,TRBD1,many,TRBJ2-7,CASSQETGPYYEQYF,TGTGCCAGCAGCCAAGAGACAGGGCCCTACTACGAGCAGTACTTC
TRBV15,TRBD1,few,TRBJ1-5,CATSRGTGPSNQPQHF,TGTGCCACCAGCAGGGGGACAGGGCCTAGCAATCAGCCCCAGCATTTT
TRBV7-8,-,-,TRBJ2-7,CASSEQGTASSYEQYF,TGTGCCAGCAGCGAGCAAGGGACTGCAAGCTCCTACGAGCAGTACTTC
TRBV11-1,TRBD1,-,TRBJ2-7,CASSLVSWGQGREQYF,TGTGCCAGCAGCTTAGTGTCCTGGGGACAGGGGAGGGAGCAGTACTTC
TRBV20-1,TRBD2,-,TRBJ2-7,CSAGGLAGVSYEQYF,TGCAGTGCTGGTGGACTAGCGGGGGTGTCCTACGAGCAGTACTTC
TRBV28,-,-,TRBJ2-7,CASKTSSSYEQYF,TGTGCCAGCAAGACATCTTCATCCTACGAGCAGTACTTC
TRBV29-1,TRBD1,many,TRBJ2-1,CSVGTRGSYNEQFF,TGCAGCGTTGGAACCAGGGGGTCCTACAATGAGCAGTTCTTC
TRBV19,TRBD1,-,TRBJ2-7,CASSIRDRRYEQYF,TGTGCCAGTAGTATCCGGGACAGACGCTACGAGCAGTACTTC
TRBV15,-,-,TRBJ2-7,CATSRLQGAHEQYF,TGTGCCACCAGCAGATTACAGGGTGCCCACGAGCAGTACTTC
TRBV27,-,few,TRBJ1-5,CASSSIGGDQPQHF,TGTGCCAGCAGTTCCATAGGAGGAGATCAGCCCCAGCATTTT
TRBV13,-,many,TRBJ1-1,CASSSGERTEAFF,TGTGCCAGCAGCTCCGGGGAGAGGACTGAAGCTTTCTTT
TRBV20-1,TRBD1,many,TRBJ2-7,CSASYTDRAYFHYEQYF,TGCAGTGCTAGCTACACTGACAGGGCCTACTTTCACTACGAGCAGTACTTC
TRBV7-6,-,-,TRBJ2-5,CASSLGGGAETQYF,TGTGCCAGCAGCTTAGGCGGAGGGGCAGAGACCCAGTACTTC
TRBV7-3,TRBD1,once,TRBJ2-3,CASSLGTGLTDTQYF,TGTGCCAGCAGCTTAGGGACAGGGTTGACAGATACGCAGTATTTT